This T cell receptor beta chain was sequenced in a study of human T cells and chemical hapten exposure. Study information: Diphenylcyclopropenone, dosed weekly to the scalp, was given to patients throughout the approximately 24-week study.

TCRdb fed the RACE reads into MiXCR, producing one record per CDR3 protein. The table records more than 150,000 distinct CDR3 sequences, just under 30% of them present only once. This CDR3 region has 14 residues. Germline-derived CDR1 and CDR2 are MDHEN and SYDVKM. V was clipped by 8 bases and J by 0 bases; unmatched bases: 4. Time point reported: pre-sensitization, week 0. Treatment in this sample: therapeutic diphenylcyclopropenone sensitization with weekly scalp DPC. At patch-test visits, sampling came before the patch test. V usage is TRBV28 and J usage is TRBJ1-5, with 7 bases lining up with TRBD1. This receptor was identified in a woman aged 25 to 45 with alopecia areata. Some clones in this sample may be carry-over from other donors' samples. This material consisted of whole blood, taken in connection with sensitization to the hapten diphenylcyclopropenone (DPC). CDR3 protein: CASRTGDSNQPQHF. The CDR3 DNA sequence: TGTGCCAGCCGGACAGGCGATAGCAATCAGCCCCAGCATTTT.